The T cell receptor beta chain under discussion was sequenced for a study of T-cell reconstitution after alpha-beta-depleted transplantation in children. The library targeted TCRbeta and was prepared with unique molecular identifiers. TCRdb recomputed calls from the PCR reads with MiXCR, one row per CDR3 protein. In the table there are 500,000 to 600,000 distinct CDR3 sequences, approximately 32% of which are singletons. The CDR3 is 15 residues long. Germline assignment: CDR1 LGHNA and CDR2 YSLEER. Trimming at V came to 4 bases and at J to 8 bases, leaving 8 bases not matched to a gene. This clonotype was seen a handful of times.

The receptor's source is a human donor who donated a stem cell graft to a child with aplastic anemia. The source was PBMCs from the stem cell graft donor, collected from the stem cell graft. This chain connects TRBV4-3 to TRBJ1-6; 7 bases are a match to TRBD1. The CDR3: CASSRTRQGDSPLHF. Written as DNA, the CDR3 is TGCGCCAGCAGCCGGACTAGACAGGGAGATTCACCCCTCCACTTT.